This record looks at one TCR beta chain sequence and its context. Its cognate antigen has yet to be identified. No base quality values were provided; no much bigger clone lies one nucleotide off. This sample is drawn from a study of blood T cell repertoires in COVID-19 (TCRdb year 2020). About the full investigation: The collaborator samples originated in the United States, Italy and Spain and spanned the acute and convalescent phases of COVID-19. The samples were drawn from two sources: the first 160 participants of the ongoing ImmuneRACE study, and over 1,000 subjects contributed by 6 global collaborators. Sample metadata almost always included a de-identified subject ID, COVID-19 status, age in years and sex. Subjects who had been exposed to COVID-19, were actively infected with it, or had recovered from it provided the deeply sampled blood TCRbeta repertoires that made up the dataset. A freely available public database, intended as a resource for researchers studying the immune response to SARS-CoV-2, is where the repertoires were released. Where available, HLA class I and class II types were obtained from metadata supplied by the sample provider rather than from assay-based typing. The prospective study material was composed of cDNA or gDNA derived from T cells, B-cell-depleted T cells, or PBMCs.

On the study overall, not on this receptor specifically: How much clinical and demographic metadata was included differed by source and by participant, and the metadata was provided uncurated.

TCRbeta CDR3 regions were amplified from genomic DNA by means of the immunoSEQ Assay, a bias-controlled multiplex PCR. As for how the authors treated the data: Nucleated cell counts per sample were estimated from amplification of reference gene primers within the assay. To quantify the absolute abundance of each unique TCRbeta CDR3 rearrangement, sequence reads were collapsed and filtered. For each sample, productive Simpson clonality was calculated as the square root of Simpson's diversity index over productive rearrangements. Sourced from immuneACCESS, this table was stored by TCRdb with only in-frame sequences that have V and J called. A share of the clones is absent; for the studies checked, an unresolved V gene accounts for under half, and the remainder has no known explanation. V and J calls and clone size are given by that table; D and trimming were obtained from the DNA. The sample yields 150,000 or so clones; approximately 89% were counted once. Of the sample, 10% is held by the ten largest clones.

Each collaborating institution followed its own protocols to collect whole blood in K2EDTA tubes. For TCRbeta analysis, collaborator samples were shipped as frozen whole blood, as isolated PBMCs, or as DNA extracted from either sample type. CDR1 is given as LGHDT and CDR2 as YNNKEL, both from the germline V gene (reference sequence). The CDR3 has 14 amino acids, counting the end cysteine and phenylalanine. The retained sequence is limited to the CDR3, 42 bases, with the frame set at the first base. At the junction V is shortened by 8 bases and J by 8 bases, with 18 bases in between. Input material: peripheral blood. The source is a man aged 45-60 years with acute or convalescent COVID-19. The rearranged segments are TRBV3-1 (or the pseudogene TRBV3-2) and TRBJ2-2; a tentative D call is TRBD2 (5 bases match). The DNA reads as follows: TGTGCCAGCTCACTCCGGTCCGGGGTTGGGGAGCTGTTTTTT. Its translation reads: CASSLRSGVGELFF.